The clone carrying this T cell receptor (beta chain) was picked up one time. This CDR3 has 12 amino acids. Trimming left V 5 bases short and J 11 bases short, with 15 bases between. Germline V gene lookup returns CDR1 MNHNS and CDR2 SASEGT. The sample is drawn from a study of neoadjuvant anti-PD-1 for oral cavity cancer. The time point denotes: after neoadjuvant nivolumab, at surgical resection. Six replicates per PBMC sample, mostly from about 460 ng of genomic DNA. Produced via immunoSEQ multiplex PCR; TCRdb's table is partial and in-frame only. The data contain approximately 45,000 clones, about 76% of them singletons.

The chain combines TRBV6-1 with TRBJ1-1; tentative D call: TRBD1 (5 bases). The TCR was taken from a person aged 40 to 85 with oral cavity squamous cell carcinoma. The sequencing used PBMCs, collected after nivolumab (anti-PD-1) treatment. This CDR3 is CASSRLGEKAFF. The CDR3 region has the DNA TGTGCCAGCAGTAGACTAGGGGAAAAGGCTTTCTTT.